A single sample is the source of the 13 T cell receptor beta chains below, sequenced in a study of T cells in Graves' hyperthyroidism and ophthalmopathy. Researchers took RNA transcripts and amplified the TCR beta CDR3 regions from them. A set of HTBI primers served as the primers for a first-round RT-PCR of the TCR CDR3. MiXCR, run by TCRdb on the multiplex PCR reads, gives a single entry per CDR3 protein. Of approximately 300,000 distinct CDR3 sequences in the sample, about 15% are singletons; the top ten hold roughly a third. Sequenced material: blood. Receptors were obtained from a man aged 25 to 40 with Graves' hyperthyroidism.

This clonotype has a count of ten or more. The gene calls are TRBV5-1 and TRBJ1-1; D not certain. Germline loops: CDR1 SGHRS, CDR2 YFSETQ. V was pared by 4 bases and J by 5 bases, with 15 bases between. CDR3 length: 14 residues. The CDR3 nucleotides are TGCGCCAGCAGCCGTAAAACCATAGGGACTGAAGCTTTCTTT. Its protein product is CASSRKTIGTEAFF.

The rearrangement joins TRBV5-1 to TRBJ2-5; 8 bases fit TRBD2. Germline V lookup: CDR1 SGHRS, CDR2 YFSETQ. Trimming took 1 base from V and 4 from J; bases not matched to a gene: 6. The CDR3 contains 15 residues. The chain's CDR3 is CASSLMGTRGETQYF. The CDR3 DNA sequence: TGCGCCAGCAGCTTGATGGGGACTAGGGGAGAGACCCAGTACTTC. The complete variable domain, with remaining parts taken from reference TRBV5-1 and TRBJ2-5, reads KAGVTQTPRYLIKTRGQQVTLSCSPISGHRSVSWYQQTPGQGLQFLFEYFSETQRNKGNFPGRFSGRQFSNSRSEMNVSTLELGDSALYLCASSLMGTRGETQYFGPGTRLLVL.

In its sample, this clonotype was seen a few times. The chain carries TRBV25-1 and TRBJ2-5; 9 bases match TRBD1. The trim removed 4 bases at V and 4 bases at J, leaving 7 bases unmatched. Looked up from germline, CDR1 is MGHDK and CDR2 is SYGVNS. CDR3 size: 15 residues. This CDR3 reads CASSGAQGARETQYF. The DNA for the CDR3 is TGTGCCAGCAGTGGGGCACAGGGGGCAAGAGAGACCCAGTACTTC.

In its sample, this clonotype was seen many times. This chain connects TRBV20-1 to TRBJ1-2, with D perhaps TRBD1 (5 bases). Germline assignment: CDR1 DFQATT and CDR2 SNEGSKA (reference sequence). Trimming removed 4 bases at V and 4 bases at J, with 13 bases between. The CDR3 is 13 amino acids. The DNA of the CDR3 is TGCAGTGCTACCCCGGGGGACGGCTATGGCTACACCTTC. It yields the protein CSATPGDGYGYTF.

This clonotype was observed at least ten times. The gene calls are TRBV6-5 and TRBJ2-5, with 7 positions matching TRBD1. The germline gives CDR1 MNHEY, CDR2 SVGAGI. The CDR3 is 15 residues long. V shed 0 bases and J 1 base; nucleotides not matched to a gene: 2. In DNA, the CDR3 is TGTGCCAGCAGTTACTCGGGACAGACCCAAGAGACCCAGTACTTC. Translation: CASSYSGQTQETQYF.

This clonotype was recorded at least ten times. J is TRBJ2-7 and V is TRBV15; 7 nucleotides line up with TRBD2. The CDR3 is 15 amino acids. The germline V gene has CDR1 LNHNV and CDR2 YYDKDF (reference sequence). J lost 3 bases, V lost 1 base, and 6 bases had no gene match. The CDR3 DNA follows: TGTGCCACCAGCAGAGGGGGAGGGAAGGACTACGAGCAGTACTTC. Residues: CATSRGGGKDYEQYF.

This clonotype was found a few times. V gene TRBV25-1 combines with J gene TRBJ1-6; TRBD1 might be the D (5 bases). This CDR3 spans 14 amino acids. Per germline, CDR1 MGHDK and CDR2 SYGVNS. The V end lost 4 bases, the J end lost 7 bases, and 11 bases lay between the germline ends. CDR3 in amino acids: CASSGGGWNSPLHF. CDR3 in DNA: TGTGCCAGCAGTGGGGGGGGATGGAATTCACCCCTCCACTTT. The entire variable domain, with the rest obtained from reference TRBV25-1 and TRBJ1-6, is as follows: EADIYQTPRYLVIGTGKKITLECSQTMGHDKMYWYQQDPGMELHLIHYSYGVNSTEKGDLSSESTVSRIRTEHFPLTLESARPSHTSQYLCASSGGGWNSPLHFGNGTRLTVT.

This clonotype appeared many times. V and J are TRBV10-3 and TRBJ2-1; the D is unclear. With 2 bases removed from V and 8 bases from J, the gap between germline ends came to 10 bases. This CDR3 comprises 13 residues. Germline CDR1 is ENHRY and CDR2 is SYGVKD. The CDR3, as DNA: TGTGCCATCAGTGAGGGGATTGAGGATGAGCAGTTCTTC. Protein product: CAISEGIEDEQFF.

There are many counts of this clonotype. The V and J genes are TRBV7-2 and TRBJ2-3; no firm D call. The CDR3 spans 15 residues. V was cut by 3 bases and J by 3 bases, with 13 bases left in between. The V gene's germline CDR1 is SGHTA and CDR2 FQGNSA. Here the CDR3 reads CASSFFSSFTDTQYF. The CDR3, as DNA: TGTGCCAGCAGCTTCTTTAGTAGTTTTACAGATACGCAGTATTTT.

This clonotype was counted a few times. This chain uses TRBV29-1 with TRBJ2-5; 11 positions match TRBD2. J gave up 5 bases and V 6 bases, and 8 bases lay outside the gene matches. The CDR3 runs to 14 residues. Per germline, CDR1 SQVTM and CDR2 ANQGSEA. The CDR3 sequence is CSVPTSGTRETQYF. The CDR3 DNA reads as TGCAGCGTACCGACTAGCGGGACGAGGGAGACCCAGTACTTC.

This clonotype appeared many times. The chain links TRBV5-1 to TRBJ2-7; D tentatively fits TRBD1 or TRBD2 (5 bases each). The CDR3 is made up of 15 amino acids. The germline CDR1 and CDR2 sequences are SGHRS and YFSETQ. V was pared by 5 bases and J by 4 bases, with 19 bases between. The CDR3 DNA is TGCGCCAGCAGTTCCCAACCGGGGCCAGAGTACGAGCAGTACTTC. Encoded protein: CASSSQPGPEYEQYF.

The chain combines TRBV5-1 with TRBJ2-3; the D gene is possibly TRBD1 (6 bases). The CDR3 runs to 15 residues. The V gene lost 6 bases and the J gene lost 0 bases, with 14 bases spanning the gap. Per germline, CDR1 SGHRS and CDR2 YFSETQ. CDR3 region: CASTLGATSTDTQYF. DNA of the CDR3: TGCGCCAGCACCCTGGGGGCAACTAGCACAGATACGCAGTATTTT.

This clonotype was found many times. The chain has TRBV5-1 and TRBJ2-1; TRBD2 matches 13 bases. Germline V gene data show CDR1 as SGHRS and CDR2 as YFSETQ. The CDR3 has 17 residues. The V segment lost 3 bases and the J segment 6 bases; nucleotides outside the gene matches: 9. As DNA, the CDR3 is TGCGCCAGCAGCTCCGGACTAGCGGGAGAGCCCCCCAATGAGCAGTTCTTC. It is translated as CASSSGLAGEPPNEQFF. The full variable domain, with the rest looked up from reference TRBV5-1 and TRBJ2-1, is KAGVTQTPRYLIKTRGQQVTLSCSPISGHRSVSWYQQTPGQGLQFLFEYFSETQRNKGNFPGRFSGRQFSNSRSEMNVSTLELGDSALYLCASSSGLAGEPPNEQFFGPGTRLTVL.